The 9 T cell receptor beta chains below all came from one sample that was sequenced in a study of T-cell memory formation after mild COVID-19 (dated by TCRdb to the early 2020s). Libraries were made using 5' RACE. Sequencer: Illumina NovaSeq 6000. TCRdb ran its own pipeline on the public reads, namely fastp trimming at Q25 and MiXCR clone calling, and kept in-frame beta chains. Each entry is one CDR3 protein sequence, shown with its most common DNA and genes. Across this sample there are 300,000 to 400,000 distinct CDR3 sequences, with 13% seen only once. The ten largest clones represent about a fifth of the sample. The sample was PBMCs or a T cell subset sorted from them (not recorded which). The receptors derive from a man aged 18 to 30 who had mild COVID-19 (a few samples of this study predate the infection). The sample titles of this study are shuffled in the database, so cell type and time point are left out; the donor was told from shared clones.

A few counts support this clonotype. V and J are TRBV20-1 and TRBJ2-2, with D possibly being TRBD1 (5 bases). V was clipped by 2 bases and J by 5 bases, with 9 bases between them. The CDR3 has 13 residues. Germline V gene sequence: CDR1 DFQATT, CDR2 SNEGSKA (reference sequence). The CDR3, as DNA: TGCAGTGCTAGAAACAGGCTGACCGGGGAGCTGTTTTTT. Encoded protein: CSARNRLTGELFF.

The chain has TRBV28 and TRBJ2-2; possibly TRBD2 for D (5 bases). The ends were cut back, 5 bases at V and 3 bases at J, with 7 bases in the middle. The CDR3 runs to 13 residues. Germline CDR1 reads MDHEN; CDR2 reads SYDVKM. The CDR3: CASSPEDTGELFF. The CDR3 coding sequence is TGTGCCAGCAGTCCGGAGGACACCGGGGAGCTGTTTTTT.

V is TRBV5-8 and J is TRBJ1-5, with D hard to call. Between the trimmed V and J ends, which lost 4 bases and 4 bases, there was a span of 12 bases. CDR3 length equals 14 residues. CDR1 and CDR2 from the germline V gene are SGHTS and YDEGEE. The CDR3 loop is CASSPGTWNQPQHF. CDR3 coding DNA: TGTGCCAGCAGCCCCGGCACATGGAATCAGCCCCAGCATTTT. Supplemented by reference TRBV5-8 and TRBJ1-5, the full variable domain reads EAGVTQSPTHLIKTRGQQATLRCSPISGHTSVYWYQQALGLGLQFLLWYDEGEERNRGNFPPRFSGRQFPNYSSELNVNALELEDSALYLCASSPGTWNQPQHFGDGTRLSIL.

This clonotype was found many times. The chain carries TRBV7-9 and TRBJ2-1; TRBD1 agrees at 8 bases. This CDR3 contains 15 residues. V gave up 6 bases and J gave up 6 bases; unmatched junction bases: 10. In germline, CDR1 is SEHNR, CDR2 FQNEAQ (reference sequence). The CDR3 DNA is TGTGCCAGCAGTCCATCCTGGGACAGGAGCAATGAGCAGTTCTTC. Translating it yields CASSPSWDRSNEQFF.

The gene calls are TRBV2 and TRBJ2-7; D gene unclear. The CDR3 is 13 amino acids. Trimming left V 6 bases short and J 0 bases short, with 9 bases between. From germline, CDR1 is SNHLY and CDR2 FYNNEI. In nucleotides, the CDR3 is TGTGCCAGCAGCTATGAAATCTCCTACGAGCAGTACTTC. Translated, it gives CASSYEISYEQYF.

The rearrangement links TRBV5-4 to TRBJ2-1, with 10 bases that match TRBD1. CDR3 size: 15 residues. Trimming took 0 bases from V and 6 from J; bases not matched to a gene: 3. Germline CDR1 SGHNT, CDR2 YYREEE (reference sequence). For the CDR3, the DNA is TGTGCCAGCAGCTTGGGACAGGGGGCCCCCAATGAGCAGTTCTTC. It codes for CASSLGQGAPNEQFF. Full variable domain (outside the CDR3, taken from reference TRBV5-4 and TRBJ2-1): ETGVTQSPTHLIKTRGQQVTLRCSSQSGHNTVSWYQQALGQGPQFIFQYYREEENGRGNFPPRFSGLQFPNYSSELNVNALELDDSALYLCASSLGQGAPNEQFFGPGTRLTVL.

The rearrangement uses TRBV6-6 and TRBJ1-5, with D maybe TRBD1 (6 bases). The CDR3 is 15 residues long. Trimming took off 3 bases at V and 3 bases at J, with 12 bases between the two ends. CDR1 and CDR2 (germline): MNHNY, SVGAGI (reference sequence). CDR3 coding DNA: TGTGCCAGCAGTTATCGGACAGTCGTCAATCAGCCCCAGCATTTT. This sequence encodes CASSYRTVVNQPQHF.

This clonotype was detected many times. This rearrangement joins TRBV18 to TRBJ2-1, with 11 bases matching TRBD2. CDR3 length: 16 residues. Germline V lookup: CDR1 KGHSH, CDR2 LQKENI. Losses at the gene ends were 3 bases for V and 7 bases for J; bases not matched to a gene: 8. CDR3 in DNA: TGTGCCAGCTCACCGCGGTTAGCGGGGGGGCGTAATGAGCAGTTCTTC. Translation gives CASSPRLAGGRNEQFF.

V usage is TRBV12-3 or TRBV12-4 and J usage is TRBJ1-1; D unclear. The V and J ends lost 6 bases and 1 base respectively, with 12 bases between them. This CDR3 is built from 14 residues. As DNA, the CDR3 is TGTGCCAGCAGCCCCACTCGGGGGAACACTGAAGCTTTCTTT. It translates to CASSPTRGNTEAFF.